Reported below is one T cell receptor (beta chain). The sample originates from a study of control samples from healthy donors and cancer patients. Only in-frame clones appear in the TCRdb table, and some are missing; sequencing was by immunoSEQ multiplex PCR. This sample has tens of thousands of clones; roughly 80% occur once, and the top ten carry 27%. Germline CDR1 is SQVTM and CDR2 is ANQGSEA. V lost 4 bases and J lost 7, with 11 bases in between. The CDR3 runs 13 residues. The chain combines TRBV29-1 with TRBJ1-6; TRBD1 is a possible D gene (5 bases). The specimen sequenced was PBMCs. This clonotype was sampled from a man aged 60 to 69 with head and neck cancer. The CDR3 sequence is CSVAQGGNSPLHF. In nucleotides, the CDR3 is TGCAGCGTTGCCCAGGGAGGGAATTCACCCCTCCACTTT.